The rows below give T cell receptor beta chains drawn from one sample of a study of regulatory T cells in long-lasting Graves disease. TCRdb re-derived calls from the multiplex PCR reads in MiXCR, one entry per CDR3 protein. The sample includes under 500,000 distinct CDR3 sequences, about 16% seen only once; the top ten take approximately 11%. The data were also submitted as part of a second study, on T cells in Graves' hyperthyroidism and ophthalmopathy.

The sequencing used peripheral blood mononuclear cells (PBMCs), collected at new diagnosis, from a patient treated with antithyroid drugs. The source is a woman in her 30s with Graves disease. The CDR3 runs from the conserved cysteine through the conserved F or W. The order of the fields is CDR3 protein, CDR3 DNA, clone size, V gene, J gene, D gene. D genes are given only for firm matches. For some rows the clone size is stated as once, few or many, or as a class when expanded; others skip it.

CDR3 protein: CAISAGVRELAGNTIYF; CDR3 DNA: TGTGCCATCAGTGCGGGAGTAAGGGAGTTGGCTGGAAACACCATATATTTT; clone size: .; V gene: TRBV10-3; J gene: TRBJ1-3; D gene: .
CDR3 protein: CASSPTVGGLGDTQYF; CDR3 DNA: TGTGCCAGCAGCCCAACGGTGGGAGGGCTGGGAGATACGCAGTATTTT; clone size: many; V gene: TRBV12-3/TRBV12-4; J gene: TRBJ2-3; D gene: TRBD2
CDR3 protein: CASRLDNKETQYF; CDR3 DNA: TGTGCCAGCAGACTGGACAATAAAGAGACCCAGTACTTC; clone size: few; V gene: TRBV5-4; J gene: TRBJ2-5; D gene: .
CDR3 protein: CASSQDWAQLSYNEQFF; CDR3 DNA: TGCGCCAGCAGCCAAGACTGGGCACAGCTCTCCTACAATGAGCAGTTCTTC; clone size: many; V gene: TRBV4-3; J gene: TRBJ2-1; D gene: .
CDR3 protein: CASSVALALTDTQYF; CDR3 DNA: TGTGCCAGCAGCGTAGCTCTAGCCCTCACAGATACGCAGTATTTT; clone size: many; V gene: TRBV9; J gene: TRBJ2-3; D gene: .
CDR3 protein: CAGSPRTGFRPNYGYTF; CDR3 DNA: TGTGCCGGCAGCCCACGGACGGGTTTCAGACCTAACTATGGCTACACCTTC; clone size: .; V gene: TRBV7-2; J gene: TRBJ1-2; D gene: .
CDR3 protein: CASSFNPGQAPLEQYF; CDR3 DNA: TGCGCCAGCAGCTTCAACCCGGGACAGGCCCCTTTGGAGCAGTACTTC; clone size: many; V gene: TRBV5-1; J gene: TRBJ2-7; D gene: TRBD1
CDR3 protein: CATSDSGTTEYEQYF; CDR3 DNA: TGTGCCACCAGTGACTCCGGGACTACCGAGTACGAGCAGTACTTC; clone size: many; V gene: TRBV24-1; J gene: TRBJ2-7; D gene: TRBD2
CDR3 protein: CASSPRPSRETQYF; CDR3 DNA: TGTGCCAGCAGTCCCAGACCCTCGAGGGAGACCCAGTACTTC; clone size: .; V gene: TRBV28; J gene: TRBJ2-5; D gene: .
CDR3 protein: CSVYGPRGDSYEQYF; CDR3 DNA: TGCAGCGTGTATGGACCCCGAGGGGACTCCTACGAGCAGTACTTC; clone size: many; V gene: TRBV29-1; J gene: TRBJ2-7; D gene: .
CDR3 protein: CASSEVGIRAQYF; CDR3 DNA: TGTGCCAGCAGTGAAGTGGGAATAAGGGCCCAGTACTTC; clone size: few; V gene: TRBV6-2/TRBV6-3; J gene: TRBJ2-5; D gene: .
CDR3 protein: CASSFAGRTYEQYF; CDR3 DNA: TGTGCCAGCAGCTTCGCGGGGCGGACCTACGAGCAGTACTTC; clone size: many; V gene: TRBV13; J gene: TRBJ2-7; D gene: .
CDR3 protein: CASSLAADVRGTANYGYTF; CDR3 DNA: TGTGCCAGCAGCTTAGCAGCCGACGTCAGGGGGACAGCTAACTATGGCTACACCTTC; clone size: many; V gene: TRBV7-8; J gene: TRBJ1-2; D gene: TRBD1
CDR3 protein: CASSATWGTEAFF; CDR3 DNA: TGTGCCAGCAGTGCAACCTGGGGCACTGAAGCTTTCTTT; clone size: .; V gene: TRBV25-1; J gene: TRBJ1-1; D gene: .
CDR3 protein: CSANPKGGQDEKLFF; CDR3 DNA: TGCAGTGCTAACCCTAAGGGGGGCCAAGATGAAAAACTGTTTTTT; clone size: many; V gene: TRBV20-1; J gene: TRBJ1-4; D gene: .
CDR3 protein: CSATTLVAGGPIRGGELFF; CDR3 DNA: TGCAGTGCTACAACCCTCGTGGCGGGGGGACCCATTAGGGGCGGGGAGCTGTTTTTT; clone size: .; V gene: TRBV20-1; J gene: TRBJ2-2; D gene: TRBD2
CDR3 protein: CASSSRTGRYEQYF; CDR3 DNA: TGTGCCAGCAGTTCACGGACGGGCCGCTACGAGCAGTACTTC; clone size: many; V gene: TRBV28; J gene: TRBJ2-7; D gene: .
CDR3 protein: CASSPQLSGSYNEQFF; CDR3 DNA: TGTGCCAGCTCACCACAGCTTAGCGGTTCCTACAATGAGCAGTTCTTC; clone size: many; V gene: TRBV18; J gene: TRBJ2-1; D gene: .
CDR3 protein: CSVEDDNFEAFF; CDR3 DNA: TGCAGCGTTGAAGATGATAATTTTGAAGCTTTCTTT; clone size: .; V gene: TRBV29-1; J gene: TRBJ1-1; D gene: .
CDR3 protein: CASSEFGQETQYF; CDR3 DNA: TGCGCCAGCAGTGAGTTTGGCCAAGAGACCCAGTACTTC; clone size: many; V gene: TRBV10-2; J gene: TRBJ2-5; D gene: .
CDR3 protein: CASQPRGRGTDTQYF; CDR3 DNA: TGTGCCAGCCAACCCAGGGGAAGAGGCACAGATACGCAGTATTTT; clone size: many; V gene: TRBV2; J gene: TRBJ2-3; D gene: .
CDR3 protein: CASFLDRENEQFF; CDR3 DNA: TGTGCCAGTTTTTTAGACAGGGAGAATGAGCAGTTCTTC; clone size: few; V gene: TRBV5-8; J gene: TRBJ2-1; D gene: TRBD1
CDR3 protein: CASSRLAGTASEKLFF; CDR3 DNA: TGTGCCAGCTCACGTCTGGCCGGGACAGCCAGTGAAAAACTGTTTTTT; clone size: many; V gene: TRBV18; J gene: TRBJ1-4; D gene: TRBD1
CDR3 protein: CATSRPGPSYGYTF; CDR3 DNA: TGTGCCACCAGCAGACCAGGACCTTCCTATGGCTACACCTTC; clone size: few; V gene: TRBV15; J gene: TRBJ1-2; D gene: .
CDR3 protein: CASRGGQGYATNEKLFF; CDR3 DNA: TGTGCCAGCAGGGGGGGACAGGGATATGCAACTAATGAAAAACTGTTTTTT; clone size: .; V gene: TRBV2; J gene: TRBJ1-4; D gene: TRBD1
CDR3 protein: CASSGRLAGRTDTQYF; CDR3 DNA: TGTGCCAGCAGTGGAAGACTAGCGGGGCGCACAGATACGCAGTATTTT; clone size: many; V gene: TRBV12-3/TRBV12-4; J gene: TRBJ2-3; D gene: TRBD2
CDR3 protein: CSAGTGNFYEQYF; CDR3 DNA: TGCAGTGCTGGGACAGGGAATTTCTACGAGCAGTACTTC; clone size: .; V gene: TRBV20-1; J gene: TRBJ2-7; D gene: TRBD1
CDR3 protein: CASSLSPPDTDTQYF; CDR3 DNA: TGTGCCAGCAGCTTATCGCCACCCGACACAGATACGCAGTATTTT; clone size: many; V gene: TRBV7-2; J gene: TRBJ2-3; D gene: .
CDR3 protein: CATRDRGGLNTGELFF; CDR3 DNA: TGTGCCACCCGGGACAGGGGCGGATTGAACACCGGGGAGCTGTTTTTT; clone size: many; V gene: TRBV10-3; J gene: TRBJ2-2; D gene: TRBD1
CDR3 protein: CASGRSREQFF; CDR3 DNA: TGTGCCAGCGGCCGTAGCCGGGAGCAGTTCTTC; clone size: many; V gene: TRBV12-3/TRBV12-4; J gene: TRBJ2-1; D gene: .
CDR3 protein: CASSRDSGNEQFF; CDR3 DNA: TGTGCCAGCAGTCGGGACAGCGGCAATGAGCAGTTCTTC; clone size: once; V gene: TRBV12-3/TRBV12-4; J gene: TRBJ2-1; D gene: TRBD1
CDR3 protein: CSAILRTGGIYTGELFF; CDR3 DNA: TGCAGTGCTATCCTACGGACAGGGGGCATTTACACCGGGGAGCTGTTTTTT; clone size: many; V gene: TRBV20-1; J gene: TRBJ2-2; D gene: TRBD1
CDR3 protein: CASSLDYGYSSYEQYF; CDR3 DNA: TGTGCCAGCAGCTTAGATTATGGTTACAGCTCCTACGAGCAGTACTTC; clone size: many; V gene: TRBV7-9; J gene: TRBJ2-7; D gene: .
CDR3 protein: CASSLPTGRSGHEQFF; CDR3 DNA: TGTGCCAGCAGTTTACCGACAGGTCGTTCGGGTCATGAGCAGTTCTTC; clone size: many; V gene: TRBV28; J gene: TRBJ2-1; D gene: .
CDR3 protein: CASSLTAGLSNEQFF; CDR3 DNA: TGTGCCAGCAGCTTAACTGCGGGCTTAAGTAATGAGCAGTTCTTC; clone size: .; V gene: TRBV7-3; J gene: TRBJ2-1; D gene: .
CDR3 protein: CSASLSGRTYEQFF; CDR3 DNA: TGCAGTGCTAGTCTTAGCGGGAGAACATATGAGCAGTTCTTC; clone size: many; V gene: TRBV20-1; J gene: TRBJ2-1; D gene: TRBD2
CDR3 protein: CASSPIGTEQFF; CDR3 DNA: TGTGCCAGCTCACCAATTGGGACAGAGCAGTTCTTC; clone size: many; V gene: TRBV18; J gene: TRBJ2-1; D gene: .
CDR3 protein: CASSVTGVGYNEQFF; CDR3 DNA: TGTGCCAGCAGCGTAACGGGAGTGGGGTACAATGAGCAGTTCTTC; clone size: few; V gene: TRBV9; J gene: TRBJ2-1; D gene: .
CDR3 protein: CASSFRGRPGYNEQFF; CDR3 DNA: TGTGCCAGCAGTTTTCGCGGGAGGCCGGGTTACAATGAGCAGTTCTTC; clone size: few; V gene: TRBV12-3/TRBV12-4; J gene: TRBJ2-1; D gene: TRBD2
CDR3 protein: CASSSIAAGGTDTQYF; CDR3 DNA: TGTGCCAGCAGCTCTATAGCGGCCGGGGGCACAGATACGCAGTATTTT; clone size: many; V gene: TRBV7-3; J gene: TRBJ2-3; D gene: .
CDR3 protein: CASSPVGGRTDTQYF; CDR3 DNA: TGTGCCAGCAGTCCGGTAGGGGGACGCACAGATACGCAGTATTTT; clone size: many; V gene: TRBV28; J gene: TRBJ2-3; D gene: .
CDR3 protein: CASTFVRALNEQYF; CDR3 DNA: TGTGCCAGCACCTTTGTCCGGGCTCTCAACGAGCAGTACTTC; clone size: .; V gene: TRBV28; J gene: TRBJ2-7; D gene: .
CDR3 protein: CASSLGSMGRDYGYTF; CDR3 DNA: TGTGCCAGCAGCTTAGGATCGATGGGACGGGACTATGGCTACACCTTC; clone size: .; V gene: TRBV7-2; J gene: TRBJ1-2; D gene: .
CDR3 protein: CSAGSTDTQYF; CDR3 DNA: TGCAGTGCGGGTAGCACAGATACGCAGTATTTT; clone size: many; V gene: TRBV20-1; J gene: TRBJ2-3; D gene: .
CDR3 protein: CASRAQDSLLEKLFF; CDR3 DNA: TGTGCCAGCAGGGCCCAGGACAGTCTCCTTGAAAAACTGTTTTTT; clone size: .; V gene: TRBV28; J gene: TRBJ1-4; D gene: .
CDR3 protein: CASSLGPAGAQHF; CDR3 DNA: TGTGCCAGCAGTTTGGGCCCGGCGGGGGCCCAGCATTTT; clone size: many; V gene: TRBV12-3/TRBV12-4; J gene: TRBJ1-5; D gene: .
CDR3 protein: CASSQLAGESQETQYF; CDR3 DNA: TGTGCCAGCAGCCAACTAGCGGGAGAAAGCCAAGAGACCCAGTACTTC; clone size: many; V gene: TRBV14; J gene: TRBJ2-5; D gene: TRBD2
CDR3 protein: CASSLGGLAADTQYF; CDR3 DNA: TGTGCCAGCAGCCTCGGCGGACTAGCAGCCGATACGCAGTATTTT; clone size: once; V gene: TRBV7-2; J gene: TRBJ2-3; D gene: TRBD2
CDR3 protein: CAITSTATGELFF; CDR3 DNA: TGTGCCATCACATCGACAGCCACCGGGGAGCTGTTTTTT; clone size: few; V gene: TRBV10-3; J gene: TRBJ2-2; D gene: .
CDR3 protein: CASSLGRGGTDTQYF; CDR3 DNA: TGTGCCAGCAGCTTGGGTAGGGGGGGCACAGATACGCAGTATTTT; clone size: once; V gene: TRBV5-6; J gene: TRBJ2-3; D gene: .
CDR3 protein: CASSLRTGFEQYF; CDR3 DNA: TGTGCCAGCAGCCTACGGACAGGGTTCGAGCAGTACTTC; clone size: many; V gene: TRBV14; J gene: TRBJ2-7; D gene: TRBD1
CDR3 protein: CASRQVPKAEAFF; CDR3 DNA: TGTGCCAGCCGACAGGTCCCGAAGGCTGAAGCTTTCTTT; clone size: many; V gene: TRBV28; J gene: TRBJ1-1; D gene: .
CDR3 protein: CASSVQAAGEKLFF; CDR3 DNA: TGTGCCAGCAGCGTTCAGGCGGCAGGTGAAAAACTGTTTTTT; clone size: .; V gene: TRBV11-3; J gene: TRBJ1-4; D gene: .
CDR3 protein: CSARRAAQEREKLFF; CDR3 DNA: TGCAGTGCTAGAAGGGCAGCCCAAGAACGCGAAAAACTGTTTTTT; clone size: many; V gene: TRBV20-1; J gene: TRBJ1-4; D gene: .